The 26 T cell receptor beta chains presented below share a single source sample, sequenced in a study of blood T cell repertoires in COVID-19. Sequencing used immunoSEQ multiplex PCR; TCRdb keeps in-frame clones, though not all of them. Among around 230,000 clones listed, approximately 80% were seen once. The sample consisted of peripheral blood. The receptors originated from a man aged 35-49 years with acute or convalescent COVID-19.

V and J are TRBV29-1 and TRBJ2-5, with D possibly TRBD1 on 6 matching bases. The CDR3 has 13 residues. V lost 4 bases and J lost 4, with 13 bases in between. CDR1 is SQVTM and CDR2 is ANQGSEA in the germline V gene. CDR3 sequence reads: CSVAGGGPETQYF. CDR3 bases: TGCAGCGTTGCTGGGGGCGGGCCAGAGACCCAGTACTTC.

The rearrangement joins TRBV5-1 to TRBJ2-3, with 7 bases lining up with TRBD1. This CDR3 spans 14 amino acids. The junction had 2 bases not matched to a gene; V was cut back by 0 bases and J by 4 bases. Germline V gene lookup returns CDR1 SGHRS and CDR2 YFSETQ. The CDR3 nucleotides read TGCGCCAGCAGCTTGGGGGACAGAGCAGATACGCAGTATTTT. Its protein is CASSLGDRADTQYF.

The table lists this clone with a count of one. This chain links TRBV6-5 with TRBJ1-2, with 7 bases aligning to TRBD1. The CDR3 spans 14 residues. CDR1 and CDR2 from the germline V gene are MNHEY and SVGAGI. Unmatched junction bases numbered 12, after V lost 7 bases and J lost 7 bases. CDR3 in DNA: TGTGCCAGCATCCCCCCCGGCAGGGGGTCTGGCTACACCTTC. Residues: CASIPPGRGSGYTF.

The chain recombines TRBV3-1 (or the pseudogene TRBV3-2) with TRBJ1-1; D gene ambiguous. Germline CDR1 LGHDT, CDR2 YNNKEL (reference sequence). The CDR3 has 16 residues. Trimming pared 1 base from V and 1 base from J, leaving 13 bases between. DNA of the CDR3: TGTGCCAGCAGCCAAGGGGCGGGGATCGGGAACACTGAAGCTTTCTTT. The encoded protein is CASSQGAGIGNTEAFF.

V and J are TRBV19 and TRBJ2-7, with D possibly TRBD1 on 8 matching bases. Germline V lookup: CDR1 LNHDA, CDR2 SQIVND (reference sequence). V was pared by 5 bases and J by 2 bases, with 19 bases between. The CDR3 is 16 amino acids. CDR3 amino acids: CASSPTDRGLTYEQYF. The CDR3, as DNA: TGTGCCAGTAGTCCAACCGACAGGGGACTAACCTACGAGCAGTACTTC.

The CDR3 loop reads CAWSPIQGITQYF. In DNA, the CDR3 is TGTGCCTGGAGTCCGATACAGGGGATCACGCAGTATTTT. The chain recombines TRBV30 with TRBJ2-3, with 7 positions matching TRBD1. The CDR3 has 13 amino acids. Germline lookup yields CDR1 GTSNPN and CDR2 SVGIG (reference sequence). Trimming took 2 bases from V and 9 from J; bases not matched to a gene: 8.

In nucleotides, the CDR3 is TGCAGCGTTGAAGGGGACATGAACACTGAAGCTTTCTTT. Its protein product is CSVEGDMNTEAFF. The gene calls are TRBV29-1 and TRBJ1-1; maybe TRBD1 (6 bases). Germline lookup yields CDR1 SQVTM and CDR2 ANQGSEA. There are 13 residues in the CDR3. V gave up 1 base and J gave up 0 bases, with 6 bases separating them.

J is TRBJ2-1 and V is TRBV11-2; the match to TRBD2 covers 9 bases. Trimming took 5 bases from V and 1 from J; bases not matched to a gene: 12. The CDR3 spans 18 residues. Germline V gene data show CDR1 as SGHAT and CDR2 as FQNNGV. The CDR3 loop is CASSLFWSGGSSYNEQFF. In nucleotides, the CDR3 is TGTGCCAGCAGCCTTTTTTGGAGCGGGGGGTCTTCCTACAATGAGCAGTTCTTC.

The chain carries TRBV5-8 and TRBJ2-2, with TRBD1 identical over 7 bases. The CDR3 covers 15 residues. The V segment lost 4 bases and the J segment 8 bases; nucleotides outside the gene matches: 11. Looked up from germline, CDR1 is SGHTS and CDR2 is YDEGEE. The CDR3 protein is CASSKGQVRSGELFF. The CDR3, as DNA: TGTGCCAGCAGCAAAGGACAGGTTAGGTCTGGGGAGCTGTTTTTT.

This clone was counted between two and nine times. The chain joins TRBV7-2 to TRBJ2-7, with 8 bases fitting TRBD2. CDR3 length: 14 residues. Germline V gives CDR1 SGHTA, CDR2 FQGNSA. Germline trimming cut 3 bases from V and 4 bases from J; bases unmatched to any gene: 5. CDR3 in amino acids: CASSFSGGQYEQYF. The DNA for the CDR3 is TGTGCCAGCAGCTTCAGCGGGGGCCAATACGAGCAGTACTTC.

The chain recombines TRBV19 with TRBJ2-2; weak D call: TRBD2 (6 bases). This CDR3 contains 15 residues. Germline loops: CDR1 LNHDA, CDR2 SQIVND (reference sequence). Trimming took 7 bases from V and 3 from J, leaving 15 bases between them. The DNA for the CDR3 is TGTGCCAGTACCGGGGACTTCATTCACACCGGGGAGCTGTTTTTT. Translated: CASTGDFIHTGELFF.

The J gene is TRBJ2-7, the V gene TRBV3-1 (or the pseudogene TRBV3-2); no reliable D call. The germline CDR1 and CDR2 sequences are LGHDT and YNNKEL (reference sequence). V was cut by 4 bases and J by 6 bases, with 13 bases left in between. CDR3 length: 13 amino acids. The CDR3 DNA sequence: TGTGCCAGCAGCCTAAGGCTGACGGGCGAGCAGTACTTC. This gives the protein CASSLRLTGEQYF.

This rearrangement joins TRBV7-2 to TRBJ1-1; D gene ambiguous. The CDR3 has 12 residues. Trimming stripped 6 bases from V and 5 bases from J, with 10 bases between. Germline values: CDR1 SGHTA, CDR2 FQGNSA. CDR3 loop: CASRRPGTEAFF. Here the CDR3 DNA reads TGTGCCAGCAGGCGGCCGGGGACTGAAGCTTTCTTT.

This chain uses TRBV28 with TRBJ2-3; D remains ambiguous. CDR1 is MDHEN and CDR2 is SYDVKM in the germline V gene. V lost 2 bases to trimming and J lost 4 bases, with 7 bases between them. The CDR3 is 13 amino acids. The DNA of the CDR3 is TGTGCCAGCAGTTTAACAGCCCCAGATACGCAGTATTTT. Protein sequence: CASSLTAPDTQYF.

The chain carries TRBV27 and TRBJ1-5; D is unresolved. Germline V gene lookup returns CDR1 MNHEY and CDR2 SMNVEV (reference sequence). The CDR3 spans 13 residues. The V end lost 4 bases, the J end lost 3 bases, and 7 bases lay between the germline ends. CDR3 in DNA: TGTGCCAGCAGTTCCCAGTTCAATCAGCCCCAGCATTTT. This translates into CASSSQFNQPQHF.

V gene TRBV15 combines with J gene TRBJ1-5; 8 nucleotides align to TRBD1. The V gene's germline CDR1 is LNHNV and CDR2 YYDKDF (reference sequence). Trimming at V came to 3 bases and at J to 7 bases, leaving 2 bases not matched to a gene. The CDR3 loop spans 13 amino acids. The CDR3 protein is CATSSRGRQPQHF. The CDR3 nucleotides read TGTGCCACCAGCAGCAGGGGGCGACAGCCCCAGCATTTT.

The gene calls are TRBV19 and TRBJ1-2; 8 nucleotides align to TRBD1. V trimming: 5 bases; J trimming: 1 base; junction bases outside the gene matches: 6. The CDR3 runs 15 residues. The germline gives CDR1 LNHDA, CDR2 SQIVND (reference sequence). The CDR3: CASSAGQGFNYGYTF. In DNA form, the CDR3 reads TGTGCCAGTAGTGCAGGACAGGGTTTTAACTATGGCTACACCTTC. Filled out from reference TRBV19 and TRBJ1-2, the complete variable domain reads DGGITQSPKYLFRKEGQNVTLSCEQNLNHDAMYWYRQDPGQGLRLIYYSQIVNDFQKGDIAEGYSVSREKKESFPLTVTSAQKNPTAFYLCASSAGQGFNYGYTFGSGTRLTVV.

This clone was found once. The chain links TRBV30 to TRBJ1-1; weak D call: TRBD1 (5 bases). CDR3 length: 13 residues. The germline gives CDR1 GTSNPN, CDR2 SVGIG (reference sequence). V was trimmed by 4 bases and J by 1 base, leaving 10 bases between them. As DNA, the CDR3 is TGTGCCTGGAATCCCAGGGCGAACACTGAAGCTTTCTTT. Translating it yields CAWNPRANTEAFF.

The rearrangement links TRBV15 to TRBJ1-3, with D hard to call. Trimming pared 4 bases from V and 2 bases from J, leaving 9 bases between. The germline gives CDR1 LNHNV, CDR2 YYDKDF (reference sequence). The CDR3 sequence is 14 residues long. DNA for the CDR3: TGTGCCACCAGCAAGACTAGGGCTGGAAACACCATATATTTT. Its protein product is CATSKTRAGNTIYF.

This clone was observed a handful of times. V is TRBV20-1 and J is TRBJ2-7; no clear D. V was pared by 3 bases and J by 6 bases, with 18 bases between. The germline gives CDR1 DFQATT, CDR2 SNEGSKA (reference sequence). The CDR3 extends over 14 amino acids. The CDR3 sequence: CSASLAAEVGEQYF. In DNA form, the CDR3 reads TGCAGTGCTAGTCTGGCGGCTGAGGTCGGCGAGCAGTACTTC.

The V call is TRBV18, the J call TRBJ2-1; 8 nucleotides align to TRBD1. V was pared by 2 bases and J by 5 bases, with 5 bases of the junction left unmatched. Germline V gene sequence: CDR1 KGHSH, CDR2 LQKENI. This CDR3 has 15 amino acids. The CDR3 DNA follows: TGTGCCAGCTCACCAGGGACAGGTACAAACAATGAGCAGTTCTTC. It specifies CASSPGTGTNNEQFF.

CDR3 DNA sequence: TGTGCCAGTAGTGAGAACAGGGAGGGCTATGGCTACACCTTC. This codes for CASSENREGYGYTF. The rearrangement uses TRBV19 and TRBJ1-2; D perhaps matches TRBD1 (6 bases). The CDR3 covers 14 residues. Trimming took 5 bases from V and 4 from J, leaving 14 bases between them. The germline gives CDR1 LNHDA, CDR2 SQIVND (reference sequence).

The sample holds one count of this clone. CDR3 coding DNA: TGTGCCAGCACCCCTGGGACTAGCGTTTACAATGAGCAGTTCTTC. This translates into CASTPGTSVYNEQFF. The chain has TRBV16 and TRBJ2-1; 10 bases are a match to TRBD2. The V and J ends lost 7 bases and 4 bases, in that order; junction bases with no gene match: 7. Germline CDR1 is KGHSY and CDR2 is FQNENV. CDR3 length: 15 amino acids.

This chain joins TRBV7-9 and TRBJ2-1; D possibly corresponds to TRBD2 (5 bases). With 3 bases removed from V and 6 bases from J, the gap between germline ends came to 9 bases. Germline V CDR1 and CDR2: SEHNR, FQNEAQ (reference sequence). The CDR3 has 13 amino acids. CDR3 in amino acids: CASSFTSANEQFF. The CDR3 nucleotides are TGTGCCAGCAGCTTTACTAGTGCCAATGAGCAGTTCTTC. The full variable domain, with the rest looked up from reference TRBV7-9 and TRBJ2-1, is DTGVSQNPRHKITKRGQNVTFRCDPISEHNRLYWYRQTLGQGPEFLTYFQNEAQLEKSRLLSDRFSAERPKGSFSTLEIQRTEQGDSAMYLCASSFTSANEQFFGPGTRLTVL.

The chain is built from TRBV15 and TRBJ1-4; 11 bases align to TRBD1. CDR1 LNHNV and CDR2 YYDKDF come from the germline V gene (reference sequence). The CDR3 runs to 16 residues. The ends lost 5 bases at V and 0 bases at J; junction bases unmatched: 2. CDR3 sequence: CATSGDRGSTNEKLFF. The CDR3 nucleotides are TGTGCCACCAGCGGGGACAGGGGGTCAACTAATGAAAAACTGTTTTTT.

V and J are TRBV5-1 and TRBJ1-1, with D possibly TRBD1 on 5 matching bases. Trimming stripped 0 bases from V and 11 bases from J, with 11 bases between. The germline gives CDR1 SGHRS, CDR2 YFSETQ. This CDR3 is 12 amino acids long. DNA for the CDR3: TGCGCCAGCAGCTTGGATCAGGGCCGGGCTTTCTTT. This translates into CASSLDQGRAFF. Looking up the rest from reference TRBV5-1 and TRBJ1-1 gives the full variable domain: KAGVTQTPRYLIKTRGQQVTLSCSPISGHRSVSWYQQTPGQGLQFLFEYFSETQRNKGNFPGRFSGRQFSNSRSEMNVSTLELGDSALYLCASSLDQGRAFFGQGTRLTVV.